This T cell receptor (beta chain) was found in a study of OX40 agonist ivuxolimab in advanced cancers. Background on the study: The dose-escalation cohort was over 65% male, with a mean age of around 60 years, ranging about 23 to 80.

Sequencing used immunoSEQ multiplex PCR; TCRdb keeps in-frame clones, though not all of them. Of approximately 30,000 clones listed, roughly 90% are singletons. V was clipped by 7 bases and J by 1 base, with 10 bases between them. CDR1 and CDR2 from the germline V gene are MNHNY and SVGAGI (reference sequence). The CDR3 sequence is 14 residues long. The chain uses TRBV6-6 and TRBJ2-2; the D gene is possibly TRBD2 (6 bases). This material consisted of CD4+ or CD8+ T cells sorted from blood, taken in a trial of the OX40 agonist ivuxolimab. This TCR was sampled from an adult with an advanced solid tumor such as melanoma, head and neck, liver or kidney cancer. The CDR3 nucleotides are TGTGCCAGCAAGGCGGGGCTGAACACCGGGGAGCTGTTTTTT. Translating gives CASKAGLNTGELFF.